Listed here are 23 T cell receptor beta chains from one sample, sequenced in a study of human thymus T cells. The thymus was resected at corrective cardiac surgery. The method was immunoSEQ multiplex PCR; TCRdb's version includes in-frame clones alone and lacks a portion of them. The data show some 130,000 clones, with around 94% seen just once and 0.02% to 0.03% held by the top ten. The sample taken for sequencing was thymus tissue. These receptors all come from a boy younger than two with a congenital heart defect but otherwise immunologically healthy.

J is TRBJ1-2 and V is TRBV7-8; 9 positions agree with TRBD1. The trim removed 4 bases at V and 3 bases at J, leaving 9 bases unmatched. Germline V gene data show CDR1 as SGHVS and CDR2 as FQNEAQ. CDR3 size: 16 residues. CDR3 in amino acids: CASSSPNRGLDYGYTF. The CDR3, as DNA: TGTGCCAGCAGCTCCCCTAACAGGGGGCTGGACTATGGCTACACCTTC.

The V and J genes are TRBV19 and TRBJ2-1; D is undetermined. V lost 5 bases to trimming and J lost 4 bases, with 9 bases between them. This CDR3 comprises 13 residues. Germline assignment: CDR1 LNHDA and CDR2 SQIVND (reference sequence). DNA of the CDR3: TGTGCCAGTAGTCCCCAGAAATACAATGAGCAGTTCTTC. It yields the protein CASSPQKYNEQFF.

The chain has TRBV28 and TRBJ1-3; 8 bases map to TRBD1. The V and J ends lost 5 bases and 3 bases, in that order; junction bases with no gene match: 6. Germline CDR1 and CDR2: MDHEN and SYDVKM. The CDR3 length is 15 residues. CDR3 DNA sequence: TGTGCCAGCAGTAGGGCAGGGGGCGATGGAAACACCATATATTTT. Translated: CASSRAGGDGNTIYF.

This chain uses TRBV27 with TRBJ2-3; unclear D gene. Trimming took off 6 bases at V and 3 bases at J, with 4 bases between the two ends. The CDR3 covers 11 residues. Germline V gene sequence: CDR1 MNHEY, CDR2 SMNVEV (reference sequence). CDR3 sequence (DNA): TGTGCCAGCAGGCAGACAGATACGCAGTATTTT. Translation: CASRQTDTQYF.

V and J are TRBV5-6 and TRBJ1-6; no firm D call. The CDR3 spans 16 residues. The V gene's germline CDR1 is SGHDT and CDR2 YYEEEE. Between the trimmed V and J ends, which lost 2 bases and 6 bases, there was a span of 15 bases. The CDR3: CASSFDGRGGNSPLHF. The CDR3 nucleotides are TGTGCCAGCAGCTTCGACGGGCGGGGTGGTAATTCACCCCTCCACTTT.

The CDR3 nucleotides read TGTGCCAGCAGACAAGGGGATACGCAGTATTTT. Its translation: CASRQGDTQYF. The J gene is TRBJ2-3, the V gene TRBV6-5; D uncertain. The CDR3 covers 11 residues. Germline CDR1 MNHEY, CDR2 SVGAGI. V lost 6 bases and J 6 bases, leaving 7 bases between the germline ends.

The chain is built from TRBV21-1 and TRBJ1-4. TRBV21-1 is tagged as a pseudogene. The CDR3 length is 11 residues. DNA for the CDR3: TGTGCCAGCAGCAAAGAGGAAAAACTGTTTTTT. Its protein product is CASSKEEKLFF.

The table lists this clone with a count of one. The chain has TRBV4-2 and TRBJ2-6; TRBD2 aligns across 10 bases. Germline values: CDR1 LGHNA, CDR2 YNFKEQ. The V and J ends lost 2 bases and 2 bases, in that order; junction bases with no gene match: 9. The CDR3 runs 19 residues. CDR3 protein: CASSQRTGTSAPGANVLTF. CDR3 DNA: TGTGCCAGCAGCCAACGTACCGGGACTAGCGCCCCTGGGGCCAACGTCCTGACTTTC.

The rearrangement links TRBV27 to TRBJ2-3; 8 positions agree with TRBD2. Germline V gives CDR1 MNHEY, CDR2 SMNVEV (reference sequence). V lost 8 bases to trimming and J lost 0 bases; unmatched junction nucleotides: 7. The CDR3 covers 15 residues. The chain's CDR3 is CASGTRLPSTDTQYF. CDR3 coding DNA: TGTGCCAGCGGGACTAGACTCCCCAGCACAGATACGCAGTATTTT.

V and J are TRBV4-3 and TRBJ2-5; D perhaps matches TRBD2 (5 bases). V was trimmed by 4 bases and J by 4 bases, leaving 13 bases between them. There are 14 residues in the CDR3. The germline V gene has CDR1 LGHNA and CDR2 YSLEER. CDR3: CASSPRVKGETQYF. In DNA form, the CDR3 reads TGCGCCAGCAGCCCGAGGGTTAAGGGAGAGACCCAGTACTTC.

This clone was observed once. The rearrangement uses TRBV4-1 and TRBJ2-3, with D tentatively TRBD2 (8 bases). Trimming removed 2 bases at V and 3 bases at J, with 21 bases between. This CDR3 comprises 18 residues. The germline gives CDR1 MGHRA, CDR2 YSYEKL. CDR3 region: CASSQPWGQRGTTDTQYF. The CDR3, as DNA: TGCGCCAGCAGCCAACCGTGGGGACAGCGGGGGACGACAGATACGCAGTATTTT.

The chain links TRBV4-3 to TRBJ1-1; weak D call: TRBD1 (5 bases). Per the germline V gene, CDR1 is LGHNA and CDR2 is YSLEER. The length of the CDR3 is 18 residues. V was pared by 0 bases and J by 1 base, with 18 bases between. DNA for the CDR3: TGCGCCAGCAGCCAAGATGGGGCGGGGGGGTTCGCGAACACTGAAGCTTTCTTT. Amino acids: CASSQDGAGGFANTEAFF.

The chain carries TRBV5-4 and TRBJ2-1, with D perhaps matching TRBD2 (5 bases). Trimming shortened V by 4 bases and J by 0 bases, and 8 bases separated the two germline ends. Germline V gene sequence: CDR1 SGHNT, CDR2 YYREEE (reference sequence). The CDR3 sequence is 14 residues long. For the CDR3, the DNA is TGTGCCAGCAGCCGAGGGAACTCCTACAATGAGCAGTTCTTC. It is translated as CASSRGNSYNEQFF. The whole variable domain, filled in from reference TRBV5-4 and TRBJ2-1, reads ETGVTQSPTHLIKTRGQQVTLRCSSQSGHNTVSWYQQALGQGPQFIFQYYREEENGRGNFPPRFSGLQFPNYSSELNVNALELDDSALYLCASSRGNSYNEQFFGPGTRLTVL.

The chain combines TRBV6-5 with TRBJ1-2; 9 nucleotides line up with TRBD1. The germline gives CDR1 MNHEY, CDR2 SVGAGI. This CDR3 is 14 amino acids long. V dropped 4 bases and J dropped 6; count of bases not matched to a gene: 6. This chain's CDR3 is CASSLGTGRNGYTF. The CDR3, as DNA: TGTGCCAGCAGTTTGGGGACAGGGAGGAATGGCTACACCTTC.

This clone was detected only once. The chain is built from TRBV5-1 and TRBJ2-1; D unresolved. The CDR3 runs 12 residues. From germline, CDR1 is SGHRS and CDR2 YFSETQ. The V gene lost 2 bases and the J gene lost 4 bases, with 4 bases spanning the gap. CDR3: CASSLIYNEQFF. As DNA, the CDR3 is TGCGCCAGCAGCTTAATTTACAATGAGCAGTTCTTC. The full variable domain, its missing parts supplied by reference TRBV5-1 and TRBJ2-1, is KAGVTQTPRYLIKTRGQQVTLSCSPISGHRSVSWYQQTPGQGLQFLFEYFSETQRNKGNFPGRFSGRQFSNSRSEMNVSTLELGDSALYLCASSLIYNEQFFGPGTRLTVL.

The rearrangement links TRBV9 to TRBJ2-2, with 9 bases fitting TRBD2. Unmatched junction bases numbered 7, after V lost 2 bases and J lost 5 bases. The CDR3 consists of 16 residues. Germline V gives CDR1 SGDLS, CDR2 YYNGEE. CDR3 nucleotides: TGTGCCAGCAGCGTTGCGCGGGGGGGCCGTACCGGGGAGCTGTTTTTT. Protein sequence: CASSVARGGRTGELFF.

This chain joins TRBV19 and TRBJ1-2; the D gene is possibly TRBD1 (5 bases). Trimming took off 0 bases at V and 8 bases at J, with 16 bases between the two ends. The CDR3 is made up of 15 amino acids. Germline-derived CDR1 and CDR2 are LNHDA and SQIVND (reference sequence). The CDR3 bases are TGTGCCAGTAGTATAGATCCCCGTACCCGGGGCGGCTACACCTTC. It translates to CASSIDPRTRGGYTF.

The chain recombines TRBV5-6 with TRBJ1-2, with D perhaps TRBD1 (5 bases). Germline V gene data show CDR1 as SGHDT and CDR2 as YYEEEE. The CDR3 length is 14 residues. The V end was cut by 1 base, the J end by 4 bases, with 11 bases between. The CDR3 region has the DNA TGTGCCAGCAGCTTGCCCACAGGCGGCTATGGCTACACCTTC. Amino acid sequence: CASSLPTGGYGYTF.

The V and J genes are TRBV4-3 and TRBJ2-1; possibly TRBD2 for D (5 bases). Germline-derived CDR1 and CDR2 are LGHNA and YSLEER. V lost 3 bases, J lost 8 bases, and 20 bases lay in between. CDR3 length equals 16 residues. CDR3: CASSHETSGSIYEQFF. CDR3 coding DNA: TGCGCCAGCAGCCATGAGACTTCGGGGTCTATCTATGAGCAGTTCTTC.

This CDR3 reads CASGSSPPAGAIDLNTGELFF. CDR3 sequence (DNA): TGTGCTAGTGGTTCTTCACCCCCGGCCGGGGCCATCGACCTAAACACCGGGGAGCTGTTTTTT. The chain uses TRBV12-5 and TRBJ2-2, with D tentatively TRBD1 or TRBD2 (5 bases each). V lost 4 bases and J lost 2, with 29 bases in between. The CDR3 runs 21 residues. CDR1 LGHNT and CDR2 FRNRAP come from the germline V gene.

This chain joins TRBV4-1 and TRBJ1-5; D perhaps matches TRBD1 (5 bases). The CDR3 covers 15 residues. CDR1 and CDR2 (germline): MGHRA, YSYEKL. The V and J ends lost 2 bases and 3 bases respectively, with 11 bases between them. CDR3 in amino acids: CASSQTGGTNQPQHF. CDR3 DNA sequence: TGCGCCAGCAGCCAAACCGGGGGTACCAATCAGCCCCAGCATTTT.

CDR3 sequence: CSRQGAGEQFF. The CDR3, as DNA: TGCAGCCGACAGGGGGCCGGTGAGCAGTTCTTC. This chain joins TRBV20-1 and TRBJ2-1, with 10 bases that match TRBD1. The CDR3 covers 11 residues. Germline V gene lookup returns CDR1 DFQATT and CDR2 SNEGSKA (reference sequence).

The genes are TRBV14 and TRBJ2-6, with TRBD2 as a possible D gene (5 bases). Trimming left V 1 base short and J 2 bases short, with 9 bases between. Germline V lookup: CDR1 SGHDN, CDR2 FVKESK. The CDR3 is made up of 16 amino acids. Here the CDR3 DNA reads TGTGCCAGCAGCCAAGTGCCCGGGACTGGGGCCAACGTCCTGACTTTC. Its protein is CASSQVPGTGANVLTF.